Listed here is a single T cell receptor (beta chain). Its antigen has not been determined. It has no much larger one-base neighbor in the sample; base qualities were not kept. The data stem from a study of breast tumors, draining lymph nodes, adjacent tissues (dated by TCRdb to the mid-2010s). As for the study more broadly: In breast cancer patients, the study compared the TCR beta repertoires of tumor, adjacent nontumor tissue and axillary lymph nodes. The study was designed to assess the relationships and possible T-cell exchange between tumor, surrounding tissue and draining lymph node repertoires in human breast cancer.

The CDR3 covers 13 residues, taking in both the cysteine and the phenylalanine. This entry keeps only the CDR3 DNA: 39 bases, framed from base 1. Sequences LNHDA (CDR1) and SQIVND (CDR2) are obtained from the germline V gene (reference sequence). At the junction V is shortened by 3 bases and J by 7 bases; bases outside the gene matches: 4. Lymph node samples were obtained from the axillary draining lymph nodes of breast cancer patients. General study outcomes and caveats: A scenario in which most tumor T cells derive from the lymph node and then expand within tumor tissue was judged to be consistent with the data. Tumor T-cell repertoires showed less diversity than lymph node repertoires and more diversity than nontumor tissue repertoires, and tumor T-cell repertoires showed preferential V and J gene usage. The study presented the conclusion that tumor T cells originate in lymph nodes as consistent with a hypothesis, not as something directly demonstrated. Tumor and nontumor tissue repertoires were found to be significantly more similar in luminal-like than in basal-like breast cancer.

TCRdb records Illumina HiSeq 2000 as the sequencer. Multiplex PCR amplification was used to generate the TCR beta chain libraries. The amplified TCR beta chain products were analyzed by high-throughput sequencing. The public reads were reprocessed in TCRdb via fastp at Q25 and MiXCR, keeping in-frame beta chains. A single entry per CDR3 protein holds the most common genes and DNA from its merged rows. Recorded for this sample are more than 250,000 distinct CDR3 sequences; about 30% of them occurred a single time. The ten largest clones add up to more than 1% of the sample. This receptor was identified in a female donor with breast cancer. Some clones in this sample may be carry-over from other donors' samples. This chain is built from TRBV19 and TRBJ2-7; TRBD1 agrees with 9 junctional bases. Input material: axillary lymph node tissue. The CDR3 has the sequence CASSIDRGEEQYF. The DNA sequence is given as TGTGCCAGTAGTATTGACAGGGGGGAGGAGCAGTACTTC.